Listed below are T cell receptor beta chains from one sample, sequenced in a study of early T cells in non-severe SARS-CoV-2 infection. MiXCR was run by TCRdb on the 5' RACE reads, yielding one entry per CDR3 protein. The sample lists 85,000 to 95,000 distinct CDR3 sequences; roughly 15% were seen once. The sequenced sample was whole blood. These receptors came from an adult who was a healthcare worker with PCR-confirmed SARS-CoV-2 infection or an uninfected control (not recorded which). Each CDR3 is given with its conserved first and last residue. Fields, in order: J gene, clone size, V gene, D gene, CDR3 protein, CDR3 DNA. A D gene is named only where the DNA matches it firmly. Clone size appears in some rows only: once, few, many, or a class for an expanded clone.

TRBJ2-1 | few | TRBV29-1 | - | CSVHNNYNEQFF | TGCAGCGTACACAATAACTACAATGAGCAGTTCTTC
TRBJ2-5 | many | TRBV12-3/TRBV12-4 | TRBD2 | CASSRSGGTEETQYF | TGTGCCAGCAGCCGTAGCGGGGGGACAGAAGAGACCCAGTACTTC
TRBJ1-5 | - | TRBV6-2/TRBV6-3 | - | CASSYSRGGRAGNQPQHF | TGTGCCAGCAGTTACTCGCGTGGTGGGCGCGCGGGCAATCAGCCCCAGCATTTT
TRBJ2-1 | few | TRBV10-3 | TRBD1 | CAIRTGDNEQFF | TGTGCCATCAGGACAGGGGACAATGAGCAGTTCTTC
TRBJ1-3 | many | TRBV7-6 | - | CASSWSSENTIYF | TGTGCCAGCTCATGGAGCTCTGAAAACACCATATATTTT
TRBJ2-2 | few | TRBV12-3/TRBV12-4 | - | CASSRGTNTGELFF | TGTGCCAGCAGCAGGGGGACTAACACCGGGGAGCTGTTTTTT
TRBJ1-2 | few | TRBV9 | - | CASSSHWRDNYGYTF | TGTGCCAGCAGCTCCCATTGGAGGGATAACTATGGCTACACCTTC
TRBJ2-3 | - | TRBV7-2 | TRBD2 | CATREGLALNTQYF | TGTGCCACCAGGGAGGGACTAGCACTCAATACGCAGTATTTT
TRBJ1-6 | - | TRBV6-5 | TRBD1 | CASSLFRDRVLPSPLHF | TGTGCCAGCAGTCTCTTCCGGGACAGGGTATTACCCTCACCCCTCCACTTT
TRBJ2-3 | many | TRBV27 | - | CASSPGLLSTDTQYF | TGTGCCAGCAGCCCGGGACTGCTAAGCACAGATACGCAGTATTTT
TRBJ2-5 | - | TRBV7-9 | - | CASSLSTTTQETQYF | TGTGCCAGCAGCTTATCCACAACGACTCAAGAGACCCAGTACTTC
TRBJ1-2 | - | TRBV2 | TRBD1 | CASSLPGQGAIYGYTF | TGTGCCAGCAGCCTACCGGGACAGGGGGCAATCTATGGCTACACCTTC
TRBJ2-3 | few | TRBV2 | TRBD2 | CASSETSGSTDTQYF | TGTGCCAGCAGTGAAACTAGCGGAAGCACAGATACGCAGTATTTT
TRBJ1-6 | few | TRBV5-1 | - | CASSLGSGPNNSPLHF | TGCGCCAGCAGCTTGGGGTCGGGACCCAATAATTCACCCCTCCACTTT
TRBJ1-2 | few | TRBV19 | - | CASRDLQRNNYGYTF | TGTGCCAGCCGCGATTTACAGCGAAATAACTATGGCTACACCTTC
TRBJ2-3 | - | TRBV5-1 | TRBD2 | CASGRSGGTDTQYF | TGCGCCAGCGGGAGGAGCGGGGGAACAGATACGCAGTATTTT
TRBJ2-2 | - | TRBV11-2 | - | CASSPSALKGTGELFF | TGTGCCAGCAGCCCCTCGGCCCTAAAGGGCACCGGGGAGCTGTTTTTT
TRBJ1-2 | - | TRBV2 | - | CASRGQAPYGYTF | TGTGCCAGCAGAGGTCAGGCCCCCTATGGCTACACCTTC
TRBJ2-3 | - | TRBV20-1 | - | CSLTPGPGAADTQYF | TGCAGTCTGACTCCGGGCCCCGGGGCAGCGGATACGCAGTATTTT
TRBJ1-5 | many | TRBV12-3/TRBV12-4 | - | CASSFGQGNQPQHF | TGTGCCAGCAGTTTTGGGCAGGGGAATCAGCCCCAGCATTTT
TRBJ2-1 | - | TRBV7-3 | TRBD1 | CASSFDRVDTYNEQFF | TGTGCCAGCAGCTTCGACAGGGTCGACACCTACAATGAGCAGTTCTTC
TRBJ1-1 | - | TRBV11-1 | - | CASSFYRENTEAFF | TGTGCCAGCAGCTTCTACAGGGAGAACACTGAAGCTTTCTTT
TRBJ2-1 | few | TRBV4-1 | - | CASSQGSEIEQFF | TGCGCCAGCAGCCAAGGGTCTGAGATTGAGCAGTTCTTC
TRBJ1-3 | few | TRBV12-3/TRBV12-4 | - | CASREWGYRSRTGNTIYF | TGTGCCAGCAGAGAGTGGGGTTACAGATCTCGTACTGGAAACACCATATATTTT
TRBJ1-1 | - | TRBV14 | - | CASSRGPGYTEAFF | TGTGCCAGCAGCCGCGGCCCGGGTTACACTGAAGCTTTCTTT
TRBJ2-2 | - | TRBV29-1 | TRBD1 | CSVDRGLNTGELFF | TGCAGCGTTGACAGGGGGTTGAACACCGGGGAGCTGTTTTTT
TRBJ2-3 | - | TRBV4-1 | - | CASSPWIGDTQYF | TGCGCCAGCAGTCCCTGGATAGGAGATACGCAGTATTTT
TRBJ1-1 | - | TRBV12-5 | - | CASGLVLGGGTEAFF | TGTGCTAGTGGTTTGGTACTAGGCGGGGGCACTGAAGCTTTCTTT
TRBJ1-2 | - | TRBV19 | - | CASSIIGSNYGYTF | TGTGCCAGTAGTATTATCGGCTCTAACTATGGCTACACCTTC
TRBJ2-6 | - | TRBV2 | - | CASSEKRDSGANVLTF | TGTGCCAGCAGTGAAAAAAGGGATTCTGGGGCCAACGTCCTGACTTTC
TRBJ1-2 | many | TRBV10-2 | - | CATSEIQGGYTF | TGCGCCACCTCGGAGATACAGGGAGGCTACACCTTC
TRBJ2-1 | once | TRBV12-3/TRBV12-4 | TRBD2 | CASSRNGGALHGLKSYNEQFF | TGTGCCAGCAGCCGAAACGGGGGGGCTCTTCATGGCCTTAAATCCTACAATGAGCAGTTCTTC
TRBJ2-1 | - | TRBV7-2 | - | CASSLAFTGTVNEQFF | TGTGCCAGCAGCTTAGCGTTTACAGGGACTGTGAATGAGCAGTTCTTC
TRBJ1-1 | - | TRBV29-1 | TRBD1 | CSVEDRGFTEAFF | TGCAGCGTTGAGGACAGGGGGTTCACTGAAGCTTTCTTT
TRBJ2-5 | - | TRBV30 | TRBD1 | CAWTQGIEETQYF | TGTGCCTGGACACAGGGGATAGAAGAGACCCAGTACTTC
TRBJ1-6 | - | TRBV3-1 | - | CASSRLGGSSYNSPLHF | TGTGCCAGCAGCCGACTGGGCGGAAGCTCCTATAATTCACCCCTCCACTTT
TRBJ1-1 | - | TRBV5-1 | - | CASSTGRYTEAFF | TGCGCCAGCAGCACAGGAAGGTACACTGAAGCTTTCTTT
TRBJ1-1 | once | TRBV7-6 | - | CASRPTVNTEAFF | TGTGCCAGCAGGCCCACAGTGAACACTGAAGCTTTCTTT
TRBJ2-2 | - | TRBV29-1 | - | CSVDQGGELFF | TGCAGCGTTGACCAAGGCGGGGAGCTGTTTTTT
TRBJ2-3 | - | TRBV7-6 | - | CASSLILDTQYF | TGTGCCAGCAGCTTAATTTTAGATACGCAGTATTTT
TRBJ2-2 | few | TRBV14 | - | CASSQITLNTGELFF | TGTGCCAGCAGCCAGATAACTTTGAACACCGGGGAGCTGTTTTTT